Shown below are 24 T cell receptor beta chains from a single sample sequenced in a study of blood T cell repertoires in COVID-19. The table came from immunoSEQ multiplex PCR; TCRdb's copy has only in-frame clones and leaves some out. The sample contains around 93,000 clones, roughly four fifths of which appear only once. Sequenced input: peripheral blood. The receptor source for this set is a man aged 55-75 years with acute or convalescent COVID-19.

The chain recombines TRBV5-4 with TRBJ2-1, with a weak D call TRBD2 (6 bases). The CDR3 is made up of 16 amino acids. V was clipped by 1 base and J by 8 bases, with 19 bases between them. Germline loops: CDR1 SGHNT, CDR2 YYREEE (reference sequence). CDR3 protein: CASSLKLGRSGDEQFF. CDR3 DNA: TGTGCCAGCAGCTTGAAGCTAGGGAGGAGTGGCGATGAGCAGTTCTTC.

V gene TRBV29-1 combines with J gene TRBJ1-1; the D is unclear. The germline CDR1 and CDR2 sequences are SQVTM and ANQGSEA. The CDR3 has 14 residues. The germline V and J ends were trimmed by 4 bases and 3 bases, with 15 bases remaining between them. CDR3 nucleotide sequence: TGCAGCGTTGCGGGTGGGCGCGGGGACACTGAAGCTTTCTTT. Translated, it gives CSVAGGRGDTEAFF.

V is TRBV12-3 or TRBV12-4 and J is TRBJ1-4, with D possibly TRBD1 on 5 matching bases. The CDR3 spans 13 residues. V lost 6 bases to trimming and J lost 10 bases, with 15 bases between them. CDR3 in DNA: TGTGCCAGCAGCCTCAGACAGTACTCAAAACTGTTTTTT. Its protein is CASSLRQYSKLFF.

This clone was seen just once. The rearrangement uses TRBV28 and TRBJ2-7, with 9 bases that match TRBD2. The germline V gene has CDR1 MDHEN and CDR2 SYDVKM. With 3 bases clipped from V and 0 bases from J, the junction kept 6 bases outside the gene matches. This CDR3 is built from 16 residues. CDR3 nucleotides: TGTGCCAGCAGTTTTGGACTAGCGACCCTCTCCTACGAGCAGTACTTC. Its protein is CASSFGLATLSYEQYF.

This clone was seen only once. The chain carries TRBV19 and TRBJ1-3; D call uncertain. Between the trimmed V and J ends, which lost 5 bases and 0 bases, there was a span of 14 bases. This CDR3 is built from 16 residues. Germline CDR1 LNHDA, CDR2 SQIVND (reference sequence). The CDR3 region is CASSPGPGSSGNTIYF. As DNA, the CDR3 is TGTGCCAGTAGTCCAGGACCGGGGTCCTCTGGAAACACCATATATTTT.

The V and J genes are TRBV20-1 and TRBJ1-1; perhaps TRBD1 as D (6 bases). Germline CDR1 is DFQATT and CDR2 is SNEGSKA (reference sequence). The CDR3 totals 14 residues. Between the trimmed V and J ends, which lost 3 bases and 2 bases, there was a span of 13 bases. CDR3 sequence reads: CSASRAGANTEAFF. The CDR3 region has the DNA TGCAGTGCTAGTCGTGCAGGGGCAAACACTGAAGCTTTCTTT.

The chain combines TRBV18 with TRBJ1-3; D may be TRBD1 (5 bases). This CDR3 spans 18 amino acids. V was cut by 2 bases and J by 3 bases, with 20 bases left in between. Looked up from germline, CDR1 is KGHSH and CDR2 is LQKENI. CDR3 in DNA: TGTGCCAGCTCACCATATAGACAAGGGGATCTTGGTGGAAACACCATATATTTT. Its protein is CASSPYRQGDLGGNTIYF.

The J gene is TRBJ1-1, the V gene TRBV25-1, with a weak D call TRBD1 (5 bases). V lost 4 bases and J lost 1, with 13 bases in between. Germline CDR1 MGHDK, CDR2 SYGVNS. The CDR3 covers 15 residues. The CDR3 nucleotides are TGTGCCAGCAGTGCCCTGACAGAATCGAACACTGAAGCTTTCTTT. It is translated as CASSALTESNTEAFF.

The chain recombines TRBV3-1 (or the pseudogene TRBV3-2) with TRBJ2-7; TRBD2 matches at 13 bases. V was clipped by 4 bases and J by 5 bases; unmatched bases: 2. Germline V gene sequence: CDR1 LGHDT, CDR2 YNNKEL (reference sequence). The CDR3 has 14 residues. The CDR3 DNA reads TGTGCCAGCAGCCCCACTAGCGGGGGGGACGAGCAGTACTTC. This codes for CASSPTSGGDEQYF.

CDR3: CASRGTSGLNTGELFF. In nucleotides, the CDR3 is TGTGCCAGCCGCGGGACTAGCGGGTTGAACACCGGGGAGCTGTTTTTT. The chain couples TRBV6-6 to TRBJ2-2; the match to TRBD2 covers 12 bases. The trim removed 8 bases at V and 1 base at J, leaving 5 bases unmatched. Germline CDR1 and CDR2: MNHNY and SVGAGI (reference sequence). The CDR3 spans 16 residues.

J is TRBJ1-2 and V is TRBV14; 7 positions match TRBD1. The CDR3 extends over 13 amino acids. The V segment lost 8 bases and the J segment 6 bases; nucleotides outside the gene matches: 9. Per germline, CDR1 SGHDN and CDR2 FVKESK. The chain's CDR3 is CASRIGGGDGYTF. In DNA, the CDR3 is TGTGCCAGCCGAATCGGAGGGGGCGATGGCTACACCTTC.

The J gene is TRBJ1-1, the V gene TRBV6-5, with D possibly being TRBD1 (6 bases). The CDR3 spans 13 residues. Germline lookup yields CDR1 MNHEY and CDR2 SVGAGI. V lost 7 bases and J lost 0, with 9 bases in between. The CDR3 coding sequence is TGTGCCAGCATGGACAGTATGAACACTGAAGCTTTCTTT. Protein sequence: CASMDSMNTEAFF.

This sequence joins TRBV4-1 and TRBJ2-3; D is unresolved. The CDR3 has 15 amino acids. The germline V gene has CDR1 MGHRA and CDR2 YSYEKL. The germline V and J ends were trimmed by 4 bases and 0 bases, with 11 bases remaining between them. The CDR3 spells CASSRQSSSTDTQYF. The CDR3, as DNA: TGCGCCAGCAGCCGTCAGTCCTCTAGCACAGATACGCAGTATTTT.

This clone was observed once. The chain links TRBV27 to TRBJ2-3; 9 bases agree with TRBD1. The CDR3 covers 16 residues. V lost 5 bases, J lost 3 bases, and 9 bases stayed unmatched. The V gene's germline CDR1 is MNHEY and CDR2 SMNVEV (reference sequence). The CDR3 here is CASSILGQGPTDTQYF. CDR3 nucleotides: TGTGCCAGCAGTATCCTCGGACAGGGGCCAACAGATACGCAGTATTTT.

The CDR3 spells CASSFGQGAKGEQFF. The CDR3 nucleotides are TGCGCCAGCAGCTTTGGACAGGGGGCGAAGGGTGAGCAGTTCTTC. The chain joins TRBV5-1 to TRBJ2-1, with 11 bases aligning to TRBD1. This CDR3 is built from 15 residues. The germline gives CDR1 SGHRS, CDR2 YFSETQ. Losses at the gene ends were 2 bases for V and 9 bases for J; bases not matched to a gene: 7.

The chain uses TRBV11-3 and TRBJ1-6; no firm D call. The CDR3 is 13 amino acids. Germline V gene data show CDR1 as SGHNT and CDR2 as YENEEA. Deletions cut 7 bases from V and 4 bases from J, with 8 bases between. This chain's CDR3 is CASTRRYNSPLHF. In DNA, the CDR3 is TGTGCCAGCACCCGGAGGTATAATTCACCCCTCCACTTT.

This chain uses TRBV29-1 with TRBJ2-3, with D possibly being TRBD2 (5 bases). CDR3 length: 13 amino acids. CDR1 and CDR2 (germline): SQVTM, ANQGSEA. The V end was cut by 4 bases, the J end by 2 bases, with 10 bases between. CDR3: CSVGRRNTDTQYF. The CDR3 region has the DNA TGCAGCGTTGGGAGGAGAAACACAGATACGCAGTATTTT.

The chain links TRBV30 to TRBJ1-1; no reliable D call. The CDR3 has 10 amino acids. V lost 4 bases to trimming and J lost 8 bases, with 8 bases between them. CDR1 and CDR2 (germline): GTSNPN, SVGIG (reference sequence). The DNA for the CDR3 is TGTGCCTGGAAATCTCGGGAAGCTTTCTTT. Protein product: CAWKSREAFF.

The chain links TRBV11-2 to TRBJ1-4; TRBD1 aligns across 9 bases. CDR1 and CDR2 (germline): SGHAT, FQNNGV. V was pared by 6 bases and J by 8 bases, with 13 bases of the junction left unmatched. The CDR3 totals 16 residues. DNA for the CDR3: TGTGCCAGCAGTCGGGGACAGGGACAGGTTTGGGAAAAACTGTTTTTT. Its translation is CASSRGQGQVWEKLFF.

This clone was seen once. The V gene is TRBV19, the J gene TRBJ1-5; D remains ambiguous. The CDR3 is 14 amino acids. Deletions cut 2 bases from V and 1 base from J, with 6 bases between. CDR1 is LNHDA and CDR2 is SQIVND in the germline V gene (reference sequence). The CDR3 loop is CASSIIESNQPQHF. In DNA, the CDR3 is TGTGCCAGTAGTATAATAGAGAGCAATCAGCCCCAGCATTTT.

The DNA for the CDR3 is TGTGCCAGCAGCCCCGTGCGCGACAGGGCTGGGGCCAACGTCCTGACTTTC. This codes for CASSPVRDRAGANVLTF. This chain connects TRBV7-2 to TRBJ2-6; 7 bases align to TRBD1. The germline CDR1 and CDR2 sequences are SGHTA and FQGNSA. Unmatched junction bases numbered 9, after V lost 5 bases and J lost 2 bases. This CDR3 has 17 residues.

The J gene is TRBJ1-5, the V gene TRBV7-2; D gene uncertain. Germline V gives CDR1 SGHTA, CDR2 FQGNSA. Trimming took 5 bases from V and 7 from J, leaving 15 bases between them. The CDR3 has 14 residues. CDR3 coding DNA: TGTGCCAGCAGCCAGATGAGGGCTGGACAGCCCCAGCATTTT. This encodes CASSQMRAGQPQHF.

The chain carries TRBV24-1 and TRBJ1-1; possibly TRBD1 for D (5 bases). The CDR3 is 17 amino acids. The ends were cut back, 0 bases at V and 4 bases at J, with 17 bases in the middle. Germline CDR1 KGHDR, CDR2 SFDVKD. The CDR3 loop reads CATSDLSQPSGGTEAFF. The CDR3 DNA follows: TGTGCCACCAGTGATTTGTCCCAGCCCTCGGGGGGCACTGAAGCTTTCTTT.

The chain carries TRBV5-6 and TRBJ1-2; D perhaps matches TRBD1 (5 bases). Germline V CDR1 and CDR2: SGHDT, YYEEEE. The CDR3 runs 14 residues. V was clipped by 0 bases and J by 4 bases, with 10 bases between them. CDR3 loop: CASSLDRYLYGYTF. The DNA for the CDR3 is TGTGCCAGCAGCTTGGACAGGTATCTCTATGGCTACACCTTC.